Shown below are 10 T cell receptor beta chains from a single sample sequenced in a study of T cell responses to AZD1222 COVID-19 vaccine. The protocol was immunoSEQ multiplex PCR, while the TCRdb copy is restricted to in-frame clones and leaves out a portion. The sample lists roughly 190,000 clones, just over 90% occurring once. The specimen comprised peripheral blood, sampled 28 days after the second AZD1222 dose. All receptors derive from an adult who received the AZD1222 COVID-19 vaccine.

This chain connects TRBV29-1 to TRBJ2-1; 12 positions agree with TRBD2. This CDR3 region has 18 residues. Germline values: CDR1 SQVTM, CDR2 ANQGSEA. With 1 base clipped from V and 6 bases from J, the junction kept 13 bases outside the gene matches. The CDR3 bases are TGCAGCGTTGAAGCTAGCGGGGGGGCAAGGCGTCTTTTCAATGAGCAGTTCTTC. This codes for CSVEASGGARRLFNEQFF.

The chain has TRBV3-1 (or the pseudogene TRBV3-2) and TRBJ2-1, with a possible D match to TRBD1 (6 bases). Trimming cost V 4 bases and J 0 bases, with 10 bases left between them. Germline values: CDR1 LGHDT, CDR2 YNNKEL (reference sequence). CDR3 size: 15 residues. The CDR3 DNA reads TGTGCCAGCAGCCGAACAGGGAGCTCCTACAATGAGCAGTTCTTC. Translation: CASSRTGSSYNEQFF.

The chain joins TRBV6-1 to TRBJ2-2; 11 positions agree with TRBD2. The V and J ends lost 4 bases and 7 bases, in that order; junction bases with no gene match: 8. Germline V gives CDR1 MNHNS, CDR2 SASEGT. This CDR3 has 16 residues. CDR3 coding DNA: TGTGCCAGCAGTGCACGACTAGCGGGAAAAGTCGGGGAGCTGTTTTTT. Translating gives CASSARLAGKVGELFF.

The chain is built from TRBV6-5 and TRBJ1-5; D gene ambiguous. The V end was cut by 6 bases, the J end by 0 bases, with 9 bases between. The length of the CDR3 is 14 residues. CDR1 and CDR2 (germline): MNHEY, SVGAGI. The DNA for the CDR3 is TGTGCCAGCAGGGGATACAATAGCAATCAGCCCCAGCATTTT. It encodes CASRGYNSNQPQHF.

This chain connects TRBV19 to TRBJ1-5, with D perhaps TRBD1 (5 bases). This CDR3 region has 16 residues. CDR1 LNHDA and CDR2 SQIVND come from the germline V gene (reference sequence). V was pared by 2 bases and J by 2 bases, with 13 bases between. This CDR3 is CASSITSQGRNQPQHF. As DNA, the CDR3 is TGTGCCAGTAGTATAACGAGCCAGGGCCGCAATCAGCCCCAGCATTTT.

The CDR3 protein is CASSSRLAGESTDTQYF. The CDR3 coding sequence is TGTGCCAGCTCGTCCCGACTAGCGGGGGAAAGCACAGATACGCAGTATTTT. The chain uses TRBV18 and TRBJ2-3, with 12 bases identical to TRBD2. Germline lookup yields CDR1 KGHSH and CDR2 LQKENI. With V trimmed by 6 bases and J by 0 bases, 7 bases remained unmatched. CDR3 length equals 17 residues.

In its sample, this clone was seen once. This CDR3 is CASSPSNGGRTEAFF. CDR3 nucleotides: TGTGCCAGCAGCCCTAGTAATGGGGGTAGGACTGAAGCTTTCTTT. This sequence joins TRBV7-2 and TRBJ1-1; a possible D gene is TRBD1 (5 bases). Between the trimmed V and J ends, which lost 5 bases and 5 bases, there was a span of 18 bases. The germline CDR1 and CDR2 sequences are SGHTA and FQGNSA. This CDR3 spans 15 amino acids.

The chain links TRBV7-9 to TRBJ2-7; 7 positions agree with TRBD1. The CDR3 is 15 residues long. Looked up from germline, CDR1 is SEHNR and CDR2 is FQNEAQ (reference sequence). J was trimmed by 7 bases and V by 5 bases; bases with no gene match: 14. CDR3 sequence reads: CASSRSVGGEGEQYF. The CDR3 DNA is TGTGCCAGCAGCCGGTCAGTAGGGGGCGAAGGGGAGCAGTACTTC.

J is TRBJ1-2 and V is TRBV6-6; D may be TRBD1 (5 bases). V was trimmed by 5 bases and J by 1 base, leaving 14 bases between them. Germline CDR1 and CDR2: MNHNY and SVGAGI (reference sequence). This CDR3 has 15 amino acids. CDR3 protein: CASSTQGVGNYGYTF. For the CDR3, the DNA is TGTGCCAGCAGTACTCAGGGTGTAGGTAACTATGGCTACACCTTC.

The gene calls are TRBV19 and TRBJ1-2, with D possibly being TRBD1 (6 bases). Germline assignment: CDR1 LNHDA and CDR2 SQIVND (reference sequence). Trimming removed 3 bases at V and 8 bases at J, with 19 bases between. This CDR3 contains 15 residues. Here the CDR3 DNA reads TGTGCCAGTAGTATGGGGCTCGGGACACCTCTCGGCTACACCTTC. Its translation is CASSMGLGTPLGYTF.